This T cell receptor beta chain was sequenced for a study of blood T cell repertoires in COVID-19. On the study more broadly: PBMCs, B-cell-depleted T cells, or T cells were the source of the cDNA or gDNA that made up the material.

This study enrolled people aged 18 to 89 from about 24 US geographic areas. Clinical histories supplied by participants themselves formed the basis of cohort assignment. This CDR3 has 19 amino acids. CDR1 is GTSNPN and CDR2 is SVGIG in the germline V gene (reference sequence). The trim removed 2 bases at V and 5 bases at J, leaving 16 bases unmatched. Original processing notes: It was from reference gene primer amplification that nucleated cell counts were estimated. Libraries were prepared by immunoSEQ multiplex PCR; TCRdb keeps only in-frame clonotypes and omits some of them. The V and J calls and clone size are taken from that table; D and trimming were inferred from the DNA. This sample has a few hundred thousand clones, with around 90% found just once.

Sequences were obtained from PBMCs or T cells enriched from blood (not recorded which). This clonotype originated in a woman aged 18-35 years with acute COVID-19. V usage is TRBV30 and J usage is TRBJ2-3, with 13 bases lining up with TRBD2. CDR3: CAWSSGPILAGGPEDTQYF. In DNA form, the CDR3 reads TGTGCCTGGAGTTCGGGTCCTATACTAGCGGGAGGGCCTGAAGATACGCAGTATTTT.